This is a list of T cell receptor beta chains from one sample in a study of identical twins. In TCRdb, the 5' RACE reads were re-called with MiXCR into one record per CDR3 protein. The table includes 1.5 million to 2 million distinct CDR3 sequences, under 35% detected once. The sample consisted of cord blood. The source of these receptors is a newborn girl in good health. The CDR3 runs from the conserved cysteine through the conserved F or W. Fields, in order: V gene, D gene, J gene, clone size, CDR3 protein, CDR3 DNA. A D gene is named only where the DNA matches it firmly. Expanded clones are given a class, and other clones once, few, many or no size at all.

v_call: TRBV27
d_call: TRBD1
j_call: TRBJ1-2
clone_size: many
cdr3_aa: CASSLGQGAFGYTF
cdr3_nt: TGTGCCAGCAGTTTGGGACAGGGGGCTTTTGGCTACACCTTC

v_call: TRBV9
d_call: NA
j_call: TRBJ1-4
clone_size: NA
cdr3_aa: CASSPPEGVGEKLFF
cdr3_nt: TGTGCCAGCAGCCCTCCTGAGGGCGTAGGAGAAAAACTGTTTTTT

v_call: TRBV20-1
d_call: TRBD2
j_call: TRBJ2-3
clone_size: NA
cdr3_aa: CSARTAGATDTQYF
cdr3_nt: TGCAGTGCTAGGACTGCGGGAGCCACAGATACGCAGTATTTT

v_call: TRBV4-1
d_call: NA
j_call: TRBJ2-7
clone_size: NA
cdr3_aa: CASSQVTDSFYEQYF
cdr3_nt: TGCGCCAGCAGCCAAGTGACCGACAGTTTCTACGAGCAGTACTTC

v_call: TRBV10-3
d_call: NA
j_call: TRBJ2-6
clone_size: NA
cdr3_aa: CAISEEGRGANVLTF
cdr3_nt: TGTGCCATCAGTGAAGAGGGGAGAGGGGCCAACGTCCTGACTTTC

v_call: TRBV11-2
d_call: TRBD1
j_call: TRBJ1-1
clone_size: NA
cdr3_aa: CASSSIRRDRGLMNTEAFF
cdr3_nt: TGTGCCAGCAGCTCAATCCGACGGGACAGGGGGCTCATGAACACTGAAGCTTTCTTT

v_call: TRBV27
d_call: TRBD2
j_call: TRBJ2-1
clone_size: few
cdr3_aa: CASKLRGGSSYNEQFF
cdr3_nt: TGTGCCAGCAAATTACGGGGGGGTTCCTCTTACAATGAGCAGTTCTTC

v_call: TRBV12-3/TRBV12-4
d_call: TRBD2
j_call: TRBJ2-3
clone_size: NA
cdr3_aa: CASSFFSGGSTDTQYF
cdr3_nt: TGTGCCAGCAGTTTCTTCAGCGGGGGTAGCACAGATACGCAGTATTTT

v_call: TRBV2
d_call: TRBD2
j_call: TRBJ2-2
clone_size: NA
cdr3_aa: CASRGLAGHTGELFF
cdr3_nt: TGTGCCAGCAGAGGCCTAGCGGGCCACACCGGGGAGCTGTTTTTT

v_call: TRBV20-1
d_call: TRBD2
j_call: TRBJ2-7
clone_size: few
cdr3_aa: CSARRAGATYEQYF
cdr3_nt: TGCAGTGCTAGAAGGGCGGGAGCTACCTACGAGCAGTACTTC

v_call: TRBV10-2
d_call: NA
j_call: TRBJ2-5
clone_size: NA
cdr3_aa: CASLPRGIQETQYF
cdr3_nt: TGCGCCAGCCTCCCGCGGGGTATCCAAGAGACCCAGTACTTC

v_call: TRBV9
d_call: TRBD2
j_call: TRBJ2-1
clone_size: NA
cdr3_aa: CASSVAQRGEQFF
cdr3_nt: TGTGCCAGCAGCGTAGCTCAGCGGGGTGAGCAGTTCTTC

v_call: TRBV20-1
d_call: NA
j_call: TRBJ2-7
clone_size: NA
cdr3_aa: CSARDWAEQYF
cdr3_nt: TGCAGTGCTAGAGATTGGGCCGAGCAGTACTTC

v_call: TRBV6-1
d_call: NA
j_call: TRBJ2-7
clone_size: many
cdr3_aa: CASSEGWYEQYF
cdr3_nt: TGTGCCAGCAGTGAAGGCTGGTACGAGCAGTACTTC

v_call: TRBV7-9
d_call: TRBD2
j_call: TRBJ2-7
clone_size: once
cdr3_aa: CASSGTSFFYEQYF
cdr3_nt: TGCGCCAGCAGCGGGACTAGTTTTTTTTACGAGCAGTACTTC

v_call: TRBV20-1
d_call: TRBD2
j_call: TRBJ2-3
clone_size: NA
cdr3_aa: CSAKTSGGTTDTQYF
cdr3_nt: TGCAGTGCAAAGACTAGCGGGGGGACCACAGATACGCAGTATTTT

v_call: TRBV11-2
d_call: TRBD2
j_call: TRBJ2-1
clone_size: NA
cdr3_aa: CASSFPIAGVRLEQFF
cdr3_nt: TGTGCCAGCAGCTTTCCAATAGCGGGAGTTAGGCTCGAGCAGTTCTTC